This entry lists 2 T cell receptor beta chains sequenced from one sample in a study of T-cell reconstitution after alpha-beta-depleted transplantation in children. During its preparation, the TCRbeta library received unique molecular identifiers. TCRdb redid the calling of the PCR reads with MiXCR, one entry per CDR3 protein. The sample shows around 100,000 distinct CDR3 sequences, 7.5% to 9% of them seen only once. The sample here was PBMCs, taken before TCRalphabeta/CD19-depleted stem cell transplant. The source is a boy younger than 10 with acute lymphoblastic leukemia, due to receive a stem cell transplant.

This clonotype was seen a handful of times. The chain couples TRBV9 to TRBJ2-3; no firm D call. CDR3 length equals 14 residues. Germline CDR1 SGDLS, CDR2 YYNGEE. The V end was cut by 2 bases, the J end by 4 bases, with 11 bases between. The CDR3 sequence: CASSVTRLSDTQYF. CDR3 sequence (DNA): TGTGCCAGCAGCGTGACGAGACTGTCAGATACGCAGTATTTT.

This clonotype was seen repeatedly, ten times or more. CDR3 in amino acids: CASGGDTDTQYF. For the CDR3, the DNA is TGTGCCAGCGGGGGAGATACAGATACGCAGTATTTT. The rearrangement links TRBV2 to TRBJ2-3; D is tentatively TRBD1 or TRBD2 (5 bases each). The CDR3 contains 12 residues. V lost 8 bases, J lost 3 bases, and 9 bases lay in between. CDR1 is SNHLY, CDR2 FYNNEI, per germline. The full variable domain, in which reference TRBV2 and TRBJ2-3 provide the parts outside the CDR3, is EPEVTQTPSHQVTQMGQEVILRCVPISNHLYFYWYRQILGQKVEFLVSFYNNEISEKSEIFDDQFSVERPDGSNFTLKIRSTKLEDSAMYFCASGGDTDTQYFGPGTRLTVL.